The 32 T cell receptor beta chains listed next were all sequenced from one sample in a study of blood T cell repertoires in COVID-19. TCRdb's copy holds only in-frame clones and misses some; the assay was immunoSEQ multiplex PCR. Among under 250,000 clones listed, under 90% were seen once. Sequenced: PBMCs or T cells enriched from blood (not recorded which). The source of these receptors is a woman aged 25-40 years with acute COVID-19.

The chain couples TRBV2 to TRBJ1-2; D gene unclear. Germline lookup yields CDR1 SNHLY and CDR2 FYNNEI. Trimming removed 6 bases at V and 7 bases at J, with 18 bases between. There are 14 residues in the CDR3. This CDR3 is CASSEAEVRRGYTF. The CDR3 DNA reads TGTGCCAGCAGCGAGGCGGAAGTTCGCCGTGGCTACACCTTC. Together with reference TRBV2 and TRBJ1-2, the CDR3 gives the full variable domain: EPEVTQTPSHQVTQMGQEVILRCVPISNHLYFYWYRQILGQKVEFLVSFYNNEISEKSEIFDDQFSVERPDGSNFTLKIRSTKLEDSAMYFCASSEAEVRRGYTFGSGTRLTVV.

This clone was detected once. V gene TRBV5-1 combines with J gene TRBJ2-3; D is perhaps TRBD2 (5 bases). The germline gives CDR1 SGHRS, CDR2 YFSETQ. This CDR3 is 14 amino acids long. V shed 4 bases and J shed 6 bases, with 15 bases lying between them. CDR3 DNA sequence: TGCGCCAGCAGCCCGGGGTTAAGCAAGGATACGCAGTATTTT. This gives the protein CASSPGLSKDTQYF.

The chain combines TRBV30 with TRBJ2-7; perhaps TRBD1 as D (6 bases). The CDR3 extends over 14 amino acids. With 4 bases removed from V and 0 bases from J, the gap between germline ends came to 13 bases. The V gene's germline CDR1 is GTSNPN and CDR2 SVGIG (reference sequence). The CDR3 DNA is TGTGCCTGGATGAATGGGGGCTACTCCTACGAGCAGTACTTC. Its protein is CAWMNGGYSYEQYF. The full variable domain, its missing parts supplied by reference TRBV30 and TRBJ2-7, is SQTIHQWPATLVQPVGSPLSLECTVEGTSNPNLYWYRQAAGRGLQLLFYSVGIGQISSEVPQNLSASRPQDRQFILSSKKLLLSDSGFYLCAWMNGGYSYEQYFGPGTRLTVT.

This rearrangement joins TRBV18 to TRBJ1-6; 7 bases match TRBD1. Germline lookup yields CDR1 KGHSH and CDR2 LQKENI. CDR3 size: 14 residues. V gave up 2 bases and J gave up 5 bases; unmatched junction bases: 0. The CDR3 spells CASSPTGDNSPLHF. CDR3 sequence (DNA): TGTGCCAGCTCACCAACAGGGGATAATTCACCCCTCCACTTT.

A single count supports this clone. CDR3 nucleotides: TGCAGCGTGGACAGGGACTCCCGCCGATTTAACTATGGCTACACCTTC. Translation gives CSVDRDSRRFNYGYTF. This chain uses TRBV29-1 with TRBJ1-2, with 8 bases aligning to TRBD1. The CDR3 covers 16 residues. From germline, CDR1 is SQVTM and CDR2 ANQGSEA. V dropped 6 bases and J dropped 1; count of bases not matched to a gene: 13.

This clone was counted only a few times. The junction and the germline gene differ at one end; a read error may be behind it. The chain has TRBV2 and TRBJ1-5, with TRBD1 as a possible D gene (6 bases). This CDR3 is 12 amino acids long. CDR1 and CDR2 from the germline V gene are SNHLY and FYNNEI. DNA of the CDR3: TGTGCCGGCAGCGTAGGGGGTCAGCCCCAGCATTTT. Protein: CAGSVGGQPQHF.

The rearrangement joins TRBV5-8 to TRBJ1-5; D is uncertain. Germline CDR1 SGHTS, CDR2 YDEGEE. The ends were cut back, 5 bases at V and 2 bases at J, with 11 bases in the middle. CDR3 length: 14 amino acids. The CDR3 sequence: CASSHSRGNQPQHF. The DNA for the CDR3 is TGTGCCAGCAGTCACAGTAGAGGCAATCAGCCCCAGCATTTT.

This rearrangement joins TRBV6-5 to TRBJ1-6, with D perhaps matching TRBD1 (6 bases). The length of the CDR3 is 15 residues. Trimming left V 5 bases short and J 7 bases short, with 15 bases between. Germline CDR1 reads MNHEY; CDR2 reads SVGAGI. The CDR3 coding sequence is TGTGCCAGCAGTCGGAACAGGGTGGGCAATTCACCCCTCCACTTT. It specifies CASSRNRVGNSPLHF.

The V and J genes are TRBV24-1 and TRBJ2-1; D might be TRBD1 (6 bases). The germline V and J ends were trimmed by 4 bases and 2 bases, with 14 bases remaining between them. CDR1 KGHDR and CDR2 SFDVKD come from the germline V gene. The length of the CDR3 is 16 residues. The CDR3 sequence is CATSDPMGAPYNEQFF. The DNA of the CDR3 is TGTGCCACCAGTGACCCCATGGGGGCCCCCTACAATGAGCAGTTCTTC.

The CDR3 loop is CASSPDRNINTEAFF. For the CDR3, the DNA is TGCGCCAGCAGCCCGGACAGGAATATAAACACTGAAGCTTTCTTT. The chain is built from TRBV5-1 and TRBJ1-1; 7 bases line up with TRBD1. CDR1 and CDR2 (germline): SGHRS, YFSETQ. There are 15 residues in the CDR3. The V gene end was trimmed by 4 bases and the J gene end by 2 bases; junction bases not matched to a gene: 8.

This clone has a handful of counts. The V gene is TRBV6-5, the J gene TRBJ2-1; 11 positions agree with TRBD2. Germline V lookup: CDR1 MNHEY, CDR2 SVGAGI. The ends lost 4 bases at V and 8 bases at J; junction bases unmatched: 7. The CDR3 runs 15 residues. The CDR3 nucleotides read TGTGCCAGCAGTTCAACTAGCGGGGGCCGGGATGAGCAGTTCTTC. It encodes CASSSTSGGRDEQFF.

The chain links TRBV5-1 to TRBJ1-5; 8 bases align to TRBD1. Germline values: CDR1 SGHRS, CDR2 YFSETQ. V trimming: 3 bases; J trimming: 4 bases; junction bases outside the gene matches: 6. The CDR3 runs 15 residues. CDR3 region: CASSYGQGRNQPQHF. The CDR3 DNA reads TGCGCCAGCAGCTACGGACAGGGACGGAATCAGCCCCAGCATTTT.

The genes are TRBV4-2 and TRBJ1-5; possible D gene TRBD1, 5 bases. There are 16 residues in the CDR3. Trimming removed 3 bases from V and 0 bases from J, with 12 bases in between. Germline values: CDR1 LGHNA, CDR2 YNFKEQ. The CDR3 nucleotides read TGTGCCAGCAGCCATTTAGGCGACAGTAGCAATCAGCCCCAGCATTTT. Translated: CASSHLGDSSNQPQHF.

The rearrangement links TRBV7-9 to TRBJ2-5; a possible D gene is TRBD2 (7 bases). The V and J ends lost 6 bases and 5 bases respectively, with 19 bases between them. Germline values: CDR1 SEHNR, CDR2 FQNEAQ (reference sequence). This CDR3 spans 15 amino acids. This chain's CDR3 is CASRSGGGARETQYF. The CDR3 nucleotides read TGTGCCAGCAGGTCTGGTGGGGGGGCTCGGGAGACCCAGTACTTC.

V usage is TRBV3-1 (or the pseudogene TRBV3-2) and J usage is TRBJ1-2, with D possibly being TRBD1 (5 bases). The V end lost 0 bases, the J end lost 4 bases, and 15 bases lay between the germline ends. Germline assignment: CDR1 LGHDT and CDR2 YNNKEL (reference sequence). CDR3 size: 16 residues. The CDR3 coding sequence is TGTGCCAGCAGCCAAGATCTAGGACAAGGATCCTATGGCTACACCTTC. It specifies CASSQDLGQGSYGYTF.

This clone occurred a few times. The genes are TRBV5-1 and TRBJ2-7; D uncertain. Germline V gene lookup returns CDR1 SGHRS and CDR2 YFSETQ. With 0 bases removed from V and 3 bases from J, the gap between germline ends came to 19 bases. There are 17 residues in the CDR3. CDR3 residues: CASSLGVWVSGFYEQYF. CDR3 nucleotides: TGCGCCAGCAGCTTGGGCGTGTGGGTTTCCGGGTTCTACGAGCAGTACTTC.

This chain links TRBV2 with TRBJ1-6; D perhaps matches TRBD1 (5 bases). The CDR3 is 16 amino acids. The germline V gene has CDR1 SNHLY and CDR2 FYNNEI. V lost 7 bases to trimming and J lost 10 bases, with 23 bases between them. For the CDR3, the DNA is TGTGCCAGCATTTCCCGAGCGGGACGGCCTCAATCACCCCTCCACTTT. Amino acids: CASISRAGRPQSPLHF.

This rearrangement joins TRBV28 to TRBJ1-1; 9 nucleotides agree with TRBD1. The CDR3 length is 14 residues. The V gene end was trimmed by 4 bases and the J gene end by 5 bases; junction bases not matched to a gene: 5. Germline CDR1 and CDR2: MDHEN and SYDVKM. The CDR3 bases are TGTGCCAGCAGTTGGGACAGGGAGGCGACTGAAGCTTTCTTT. The encoded protein is CASSWDREATEAFF.

The gene calls are TRBV6-2 or TRBV6-3 and TRBJ1-1, with D unresolved. Germline values: CDR1 MNHEY, CDR2 SVGEGT. The CDR3 is 14 residues long. V shed 3 bases and J shed 0 bases, with 8 bases lying between them. Here the CDR3 reads CASSYRSLNTEAFF. As DNA, the CDR3 is TGTGCCAGCAGTTATCGGTCCCTGAACACTGAAGCTTTCTTT.

V is TRBV12-5 and J is TRBJ2-5; 7 bases agree with TRBD2. Germline values: CDR1 LGHNT, CDR2 FRNRAP. V gave up 7 bases and J gave up 0 bases; unmatched junction bases: 2. The CDR3 covers 13 residues. CDR3 sequence reads: CASVGLNQETQYF. CDR3 nucleotide sequence: TGTGCTAGTGTGGGACTAAACCAAGAGACCCAGTACTTC.

The chain has TRBV5-1 and TRBJ1-5; D unresolved. V was clipped by 0 bases and J by 0 bases, with 13 bases between them. Germline V gives CDR1 SGHRS, CDR2 YFSETQ. The CDR3 consists of 17 residues. This chain's CDR3 is CASSLVVGGDSNQPQHF. The CDR3 nucleotides are TGCGCCAGCAGCTTGGTAGTCGGCGGCGATAGCAATCAGCCCCAGCATTTT.

A few counts support this clone. This rearrangement joins TRBV4-1 to TRBJ2-5; 8 nucleotides align to TRBD2. V dropped 2 bases and J dropped 4; count of bases not matched to a gene: 6. CDR1 is MGHRA and CDR2 is YSYEKL in the germline V gene. This CDR3 is built from 15 residues. DNA for the CDR3: TGCGCCAGCAGCCAACTGGCGGGGGGCGGAGAGACCCAGTACTTC. This translates into CASSQLAGGGETQYF.

In nucleotides, the CDR3 is TGTGCCAGCAGTCCAGGGTGGAATAATGAAAAACTGTTTTTT. This encodes CASSPGWNNEKLFF. The chain combines TRBV7-8 with TRBJ1-4; D may be TRBD1 (5 bases). The CDR3 totals 14 residues. The germline gives CDR1 SGHVS, CDR2 FQNEAQ. V shed 6 bases and J shed 4 bases, with 12 bases lying between them.

This clone came up a few times. The rearrangement uses TRBV25-1 and TRBJ2-7; possibly TRBD1 for D (5 bases). This CDR3 is built from 16 residues. The V gene's germline CDR1 is MGHDK and CDR2 SYGVNS. The V end lost 6 bases, the J end lost 2 bases, and 20 bases lay between the germline ends. CDR3 residues: CASSSIMGQATYEQYF. CDR3 nucleotides: TGTGCCAGCAGCTCCATCATGGGGCAGGCCACCTACGAGCAGTACTTC.

The chain has TRBV11-2 and TRBJ2-7; 8 bases fit TRBD1. Looked up from germline, CDR1 is SGHAT and CDR2 is FQNNGV. Trimming cost V 1 base and J 2 bases; bases outside gene matches: 4. The CDR3 is 15 amino acids. As DNA, the CDR3 is TGTGCCAGCAGCTTAGGTGGGACAGGCCCCTACGAGCAGTACTTC. This encodes CASSLGGTGPYEQYF.

This clone was seen a single time. CDR3: CASSQGFRQVGEKLFF. The CDR3 DNA follows: TGCGCCAGCAGCCAAGGGTTCCGACAGGTTGGAGAAAAACTGTTTTTT. The rearrangement joins TRBV4-3 to TRBJ1-4, with D perhaps matching TRBD1 (6 bases). The ends were cut back, 1 base at V and 8 bases at J, with 17 bases in the middle. CDR1 and CDR2 (germline): LGHNA, YSLEER. The CDR3 is made up of 16 amino acids.

This clone was observed a few times. The CDR3 is CASRTSGPLTNYGYTF. CDR3 nucleotides: TGTGCCAGCAGAACTTCAGGGCCGCTTACTAACTATGGCTACACCTTC. The chain links TRBV28 to TRBJ1-2, with D tentatively TRBD1 (5 bases). Trimming removed 6 bases at V and 0 bases at J, with 17 bases between. Germline CDR1 reads MDHEN; CDR2 reads SYDVKM. The CDR3 is 16 amino acids.

V usage is TRBV5-6 and J usage is TRBJ1-1; D uncertain. This CDR3 spans 14 amino acids. Germline V gene lookup returns CDR1 SGHDT and CDR2 YYEEEE. V gave up 4 bases and J gave up 7 bases, with 17 bases separating them. The chain's CDR3 is CASSRPPGRIEAFF. CDR3 DNA sequence: TGTGCCAGCAGCCGTCCCCCAGGCCGGATTGAAGCTTTCTTT.

The chain is built from TRBV5-6 and TRBJ1-2, with a tentative D call TRBD1 (5 bases). Germline V gene sequence: CDR1 SGHDT, CDR2 YYEEEE. The CDR3 runs 16 residues. The V and J ends lost 6 bases and 5 bases respectively, with 23 bases between them. CDR3 DNA: TGTGCCAGCAACTCCCTAACAGGCTTATTCCTTTATGGCTACACCTTC. As protein: CASNSLTGLFLYGYTF.

This clone was picked up a small number of times. The V call is TRBV27, the J call TRBJ1-5, with D perhaps matching TRBD1 (5 bases). CDR1 and CDR2 (germline): MNHEY, SMNVEV (reference sequence). This CDR3 has 15 amino acids. Trimming left V 0 bases short and J 1 base short, with 7 bases between. The CDR3, as DNA: TGTGCCAGCAGTTTATCTGGGGGGAGCAATCAGCCCCAGCATTTT. It is translated as CASSLSGGSNQPQHF.

V is TRBV15 and J is TRBJ1-6; 7 bases fit TRBD1. Germline CDR1 is LNHNV and CDR2 is YYDKDF (reference sequence). Trimming at V came to 3 bases and at J to 7 bases, leaving 9 bases not matched to a gene. This CDR3 is built from 16 residues. CDR3 region: CATSRRGDSKNSPLHF. For the CDR3, the DNA is TGTGCCACCAGCAGGCGGGGGGACAGTAAGAATTCACCCCTCCACTTT. The complete variable domain, with remaining parts taken from reference TRBV15 and TRBJ1-6, reads DAMVIQNPRYQVTQFGKPVTLSCSQTLNHNVMYWYQQKSSQAPKLLFHYYDKDFNNEADTPDNFQSRRPNTSFCFLDIRSPGLGDTAMYLCATSRRGDSKNSPLHFGNGTRLTVT.

The V call is TRBV9, the J call TRBJ1-1; maybe TRBD1 (5 bases). The CDR3 loop spans 15 amino acids. V was cut by 2 bases and J by 0 bases, with 11 bases left in between. Germline CDR1 reads SGDLS; CDR2 reads YYNGEE. DNA of the CDR3: TGTGCCAGCAGCGTCGACAGCATCATGAACACTGAAGCTTTCTTT. This encodes CASSVDSIMNTEAFF.